This entry features one TCR beta chain sequence. Germline V gives CDR1 LNHNV, CDR2 YYDKDF (reference sequence). V dropped 0 bases and J dropped 0 bases, with 4 bases sitting between them. CDR3 size: 14 residues. These data are taken from a study of blood T cell repertoires in COVID-19. In the authors' methods: Estimated nucleated cell counts came from reference gene primer amplification. Libraries were prepared by immunoSEQ multiplex PCR; TCRdb keeps only in-frame clonotypes and omits some of them. The V and J calls and clone size are taken from that table; D and trimming were inferred from the DNA. The sample lists about 200,000 clones; 94% were seen once.

V gene TRBV15 combines with J gene TRBJ2-3; D call uncertain. This receptor was taken from a man aged 25-45 years with COVID-19, enrolled during active disease. The sequencing input was peripheral blood. CDR3 in DNA: TGTGCCACCAGCAGAGATCTAAGCACAGATACGCAGTATTTT. It translates to CATSRDLSTDTQYF.